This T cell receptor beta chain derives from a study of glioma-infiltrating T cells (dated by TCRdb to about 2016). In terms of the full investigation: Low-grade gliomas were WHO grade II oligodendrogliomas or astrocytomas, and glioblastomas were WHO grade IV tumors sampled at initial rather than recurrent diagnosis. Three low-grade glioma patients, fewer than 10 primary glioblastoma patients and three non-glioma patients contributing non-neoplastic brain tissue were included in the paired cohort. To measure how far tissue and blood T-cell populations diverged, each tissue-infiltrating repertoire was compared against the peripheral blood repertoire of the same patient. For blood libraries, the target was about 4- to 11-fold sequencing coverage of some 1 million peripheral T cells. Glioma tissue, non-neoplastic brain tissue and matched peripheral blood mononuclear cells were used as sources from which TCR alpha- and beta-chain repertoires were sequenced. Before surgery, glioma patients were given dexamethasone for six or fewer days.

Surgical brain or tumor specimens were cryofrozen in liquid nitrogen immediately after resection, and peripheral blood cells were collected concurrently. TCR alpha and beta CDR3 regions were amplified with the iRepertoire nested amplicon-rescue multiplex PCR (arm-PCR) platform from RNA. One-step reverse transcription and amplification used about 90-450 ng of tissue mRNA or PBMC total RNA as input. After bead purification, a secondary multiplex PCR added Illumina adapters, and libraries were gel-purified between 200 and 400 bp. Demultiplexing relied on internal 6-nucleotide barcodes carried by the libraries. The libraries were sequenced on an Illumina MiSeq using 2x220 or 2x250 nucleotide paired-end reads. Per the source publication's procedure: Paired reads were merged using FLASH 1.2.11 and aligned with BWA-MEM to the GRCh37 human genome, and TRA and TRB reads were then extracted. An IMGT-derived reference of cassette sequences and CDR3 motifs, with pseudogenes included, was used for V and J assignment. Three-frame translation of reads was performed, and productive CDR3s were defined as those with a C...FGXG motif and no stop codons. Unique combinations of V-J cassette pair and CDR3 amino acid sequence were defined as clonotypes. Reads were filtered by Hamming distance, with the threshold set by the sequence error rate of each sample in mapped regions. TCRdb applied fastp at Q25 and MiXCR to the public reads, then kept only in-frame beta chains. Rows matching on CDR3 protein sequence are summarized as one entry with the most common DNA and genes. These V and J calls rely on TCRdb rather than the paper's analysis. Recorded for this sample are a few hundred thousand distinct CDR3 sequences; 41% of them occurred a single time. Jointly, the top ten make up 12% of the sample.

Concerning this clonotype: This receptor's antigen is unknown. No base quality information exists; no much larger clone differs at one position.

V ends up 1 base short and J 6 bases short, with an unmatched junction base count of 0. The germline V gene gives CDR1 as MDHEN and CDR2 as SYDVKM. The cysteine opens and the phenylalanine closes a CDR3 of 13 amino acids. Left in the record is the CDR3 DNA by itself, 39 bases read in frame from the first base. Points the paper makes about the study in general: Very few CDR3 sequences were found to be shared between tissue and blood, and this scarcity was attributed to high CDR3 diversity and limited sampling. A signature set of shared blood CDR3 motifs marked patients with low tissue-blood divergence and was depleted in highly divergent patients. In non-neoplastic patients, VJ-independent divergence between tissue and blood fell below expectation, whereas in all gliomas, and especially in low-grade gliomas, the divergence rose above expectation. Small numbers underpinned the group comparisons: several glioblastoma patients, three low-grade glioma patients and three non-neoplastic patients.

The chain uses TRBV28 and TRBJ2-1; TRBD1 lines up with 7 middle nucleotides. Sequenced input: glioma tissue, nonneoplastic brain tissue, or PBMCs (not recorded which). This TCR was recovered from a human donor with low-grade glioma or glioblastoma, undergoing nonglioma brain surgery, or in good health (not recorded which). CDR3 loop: CASSLYRGNEQFF. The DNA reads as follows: TGTGCCAGCAGTTTATACAGGGGCAATGAGCAGTTCTTC.